One and the same sample provided the 15 T cell receptor beta chains below, sequenced in a study of early T cells in non-severe SARS-CoV-2 infection. TCRdb redid the calling of the 5' RACE reads with MiXCR, one entry per CDR3 protein. The top ten hold approximately 1.1% of the sample, which has roughly 63,000 distinct CDR3 sequences, approximately 12% seen once. The sequences come from whole blood, collected at baseline. These receptors all stem from an adult who was a healthcare worker with PCR-confirmed SARS-CoV-2 infection or an uninfected control (not recorded which). The donor label of this sample is uncertain.

This clonotype was recorded at least ten times. The V gene is TRBV2, the J gene TRBJ1-1, with 7 nucleotides matching TRBD1. The J segment lost 1 base and the V segment lost 4 bases, leaving 0 bases of the junction unmatched. Germline CDR1 is SNHLY and CDR2 is FYNNEI. This CDR3 has 13 amino acids. CDR3 loop: CASSGQGNTEAFF. CDR3 bases: TGTGCCAGCAGTGGACAGGGGAACACTGAAGCTTTCTTT.

This rearrangement joins TRBV5-1 to TRBJ2-5; no reliable D call. Looked up from germline, CDR1 is SGHRS and CDR2 is YFSETQ. This CDR3 is 15 amino acids long. The V end lost 4 bases, the J end lost 5 bases, and 18 bases lay between the germline ends. The DNA of the CDR3 is TGCGCCAGCAGCCAAATCGCGGACGGATGGGAGACCCAGTACTTC. This gives the protein CASSQIADGWETQYF.

This clonotype appeared a few times. This chain links TRBV2 with TRBJ2-3; D not resolved. The CDR3 sequence is 15 residues long. V was cut by 9 bases and J by 1 base, with 17 bases left in between. Germline CDR1 SNHLY, CDR2 FYNNEI. The DNA of the CDR3 is TGTGCCAGTTCTACGGACGGCAGACGCACAGATACGCAGTATTTT. Its translation is CASSTDGRRTDTQYF. Drawing the rest from reference TRBV2 and TRBJ2-3, the complete variable domain is EPEVTQTPSHQVTQMGQEVILRCVPISNHLYFYWYRQILGQKVEFLVSFYNNEISEKSEIFDDQFSVERPDGSNFTLKIRSTKLEDSAMYFCASSTDGRRTDTQYFGPGTRLTVL.

This chain joins TRBV7-8 and TRBJ2-3; 8 nucleotides agree with TRBD2. Germline CDR1 is SGHVS and CDR2 is FQNEAQ. CDR3 length: 16 residues. The V segment lost 7 bases and the J segment 4 bases; nucleotides outside the gene matches: 13. The CDR3 DNA sequence: TGTGCCAGCACCGAATCCGGGACTAGGCTTCCAGATACGCAGTATTTT. Translating gives CASTESGTRLPDTQYF.

The V call is TRBV28, the J call TRBJ2-3, with 7 bases that match TRBD2. Trimming took 6 bases from V and 2 from J; bases not matched to a gene: 11. Per the germline V gene, CDR1 is MDHEN and CDR2 is SYDVKM. The CDR3 spans 16 residues. In DNA, the CDR3 is TGTGCCAGCAGAACTCCTAGCGGACTCCCCACAGATACGCAGTATTTT. It codes for CASRTPSGLPTDTQYF. The full variable domain, in which reference TRBV28 and TRBJ2-3 provide the parts outside the CDR3, is DVKVTQSSRYLVKRTGEKVFLECVQDMDHENMFWYRQDPGLGLRLIYFSYDVKMKEKGDIPEGYSVSREKKERFSLILESASTNQTSMYLCASRTPSGLPTDTQYFGPGTRLTVL.

This sequence joins TRBV7-9 and TRBJ1-1, with 8 nucleotides matching TRBD1. V was pared by 4 bases and J by 5 bases, with 6 bases of the junction left unmatched. Germline assignment: CDR1 SEHNR and CDR2 FQNEAQ (reference sequence). This CDR3 has 14 amino acids. CDR3 DNA: TGTGCCAGCAGCTCTCTACAGGGGGGAACTGAAGCTTTCTTT. It is translated as CASSSLQGGTEAFF. The full variable domain, completed using reference TRBV7-9 and TRBJ1-1, is DTGVSQNPRHKITKRGQNVTFRCDPISEHNRLYWYRQTLGQGPEFLTYFQNEAQLEKSRLLSDRFSAERPKGSFSTLEIQRTEQGDSAMYLCASSSLQGGTEAFFGQGTRLTVV.

V and J are TRBV5-4 and TRBJ1-1; a weak D match, TRBD1 (5 bases). Deletions cut 4 bases from V and 3 bases from J, with 19 bases between. Germline CDR1 SGHNT, CDR2 YYREEE (reference sequence). CDR3 length: 16 residues. Here the CDR3 DNA reads TGTGCCAGCAGCACCGGCGGAGGGGTAGGGCACACTGAAGCTTTCTTT. Amino acid sequence: CASSTGGGVGHTEAFF.

The rearrangement links TRBV20-1 to TRBJ2-5; D not resolved. The CDR3 spans 13 residues. In germline, CDR1 is DFQATT, CDR2 SNEGSKA (reference sequence). Trimming stripped 6 bases from V and 1 base from J, with 12 bases between. Here the CDR3 reads CSAMDVSQETQYF. The CDR3 DNA reads TGCAGTGCCATGGACGTTTCCCAAGAGACCCAGTACTTC.

The chain joins TRBV2 to TRBJ2-5, with D unresolved. V was pared by 1 base and J by 5 bases, with 8 bases between. The CDR3 extends over 13 amino acids. Per germline, CDR1 SNHLY and CDR2 FYNNEI. The CDR3 region is CASSEGLIETQYF. The CDR3 coding sequence is TGTGCCAGCAGTGAAGGTCTGATTGAGACCCAGTACTTC.

The sample holds a few counts of this clonotype. This rearrangement joins TRBV4-2 to TRBJ2-7, with 10 bases that match TRBD2. Germline V gene data show CDR1 as LGHNA and CDR2 as YNFKEQ. The junction had 6 bases not matched to a gene; V was cut back by 2 bases and J by 2 bases. The length of the CDR3 is 16 residues. This CDR3 is CASSQLLGTSAYEQYF. The CDR3 coding sequence is TGTGCCAGCAGCCAACTTTTGGGGACTAGCGCCTACGAGCAGTACTTC.

This chain links TRBV29-1 with TRBJ2-3; D could derive from TRBD1 or TRBD2 (6 bases each). The CDR3 spans 14 residues. V was cut by 4 bases and J by 1 base, with 12 bases left in between. Germline values: CDR1 SQVTM, CDR2 ANQGSEA. The CDR3: CSVVWGAGTDTQYF. CDR3 bases: TGCAGCGTTGTGTGGGGGGCTGGCACAGATACGCAGTATTTT.

This clonotype was seen a handful of times. V and J are TRBV27 and TRBJ2-3; 10 positions match TRBD2. V trimming: 3 bases; J trimming: 3 bases; junction bases outside the gene matches: 6. This CDR3 contains 16 residues. Germline loops: CDR1 MNHEY, CDR2 SMNVEV (reference sequence). CDR3 in amino acids: CASSFRSGGATDTQYF. As DNA, the CDR3 is TGTGCCAGCAGTTTTAGGAGCGGGGGGGCTACAGATACGCAGTATTTT.

This clonotype was counted ten times or more. V and J are TRBV9 and TRBJ2-3, with D tentatively TRBD2 (7 bases). V was trimmed by 0 bases and J by 5 bases, leaving 19 bases between them. CDR3 length equals 17 residues. In germline, CDR1 is SGDLS, CDR2 YYNGEE. Written as DNA, the CDR3 is TGTGCCAGCAGCGTAGCCCCTGGGGGGGGGCAAGGAGATACGCAGTATTTT. Its protein product is CASSVAPGGGQGDTQYF.

The genes are TRBV5-1 and TRBJ2-5; TRBD2 is a possible D gene (5 bases). V was pared by 7 bases and J by 0 bases, with 16 bases between. The CDR3 has 15 residues. Germline V gives CDR1 SGHRS, CDR2 YFSETQ. The CDR3 DNA reads as TGCGCCAGCCGGCTTAGAGGGTTTGACCAAGAGACCCAGTACTTC. It is translated as CASRLRGFDQETQYF.

This clonotype has more than one count but fewer than ten. V gene TRBV6-5 combines with J gene TRBJ1-6, with no clear D. The V gene lost 6 bases and the J gene lost 13 bases, with 16 bases spanning the gap. This CDR3 region has 13 residues. Germline CDR1 and CDR2: MNHEY and SVGAGI. The DNA of the CDR3 is TGTGCCAGCAGGACCGGGAGCGCTTCGCCCCTCCACTTT. It yields the protein CASRTGSASPLHF.